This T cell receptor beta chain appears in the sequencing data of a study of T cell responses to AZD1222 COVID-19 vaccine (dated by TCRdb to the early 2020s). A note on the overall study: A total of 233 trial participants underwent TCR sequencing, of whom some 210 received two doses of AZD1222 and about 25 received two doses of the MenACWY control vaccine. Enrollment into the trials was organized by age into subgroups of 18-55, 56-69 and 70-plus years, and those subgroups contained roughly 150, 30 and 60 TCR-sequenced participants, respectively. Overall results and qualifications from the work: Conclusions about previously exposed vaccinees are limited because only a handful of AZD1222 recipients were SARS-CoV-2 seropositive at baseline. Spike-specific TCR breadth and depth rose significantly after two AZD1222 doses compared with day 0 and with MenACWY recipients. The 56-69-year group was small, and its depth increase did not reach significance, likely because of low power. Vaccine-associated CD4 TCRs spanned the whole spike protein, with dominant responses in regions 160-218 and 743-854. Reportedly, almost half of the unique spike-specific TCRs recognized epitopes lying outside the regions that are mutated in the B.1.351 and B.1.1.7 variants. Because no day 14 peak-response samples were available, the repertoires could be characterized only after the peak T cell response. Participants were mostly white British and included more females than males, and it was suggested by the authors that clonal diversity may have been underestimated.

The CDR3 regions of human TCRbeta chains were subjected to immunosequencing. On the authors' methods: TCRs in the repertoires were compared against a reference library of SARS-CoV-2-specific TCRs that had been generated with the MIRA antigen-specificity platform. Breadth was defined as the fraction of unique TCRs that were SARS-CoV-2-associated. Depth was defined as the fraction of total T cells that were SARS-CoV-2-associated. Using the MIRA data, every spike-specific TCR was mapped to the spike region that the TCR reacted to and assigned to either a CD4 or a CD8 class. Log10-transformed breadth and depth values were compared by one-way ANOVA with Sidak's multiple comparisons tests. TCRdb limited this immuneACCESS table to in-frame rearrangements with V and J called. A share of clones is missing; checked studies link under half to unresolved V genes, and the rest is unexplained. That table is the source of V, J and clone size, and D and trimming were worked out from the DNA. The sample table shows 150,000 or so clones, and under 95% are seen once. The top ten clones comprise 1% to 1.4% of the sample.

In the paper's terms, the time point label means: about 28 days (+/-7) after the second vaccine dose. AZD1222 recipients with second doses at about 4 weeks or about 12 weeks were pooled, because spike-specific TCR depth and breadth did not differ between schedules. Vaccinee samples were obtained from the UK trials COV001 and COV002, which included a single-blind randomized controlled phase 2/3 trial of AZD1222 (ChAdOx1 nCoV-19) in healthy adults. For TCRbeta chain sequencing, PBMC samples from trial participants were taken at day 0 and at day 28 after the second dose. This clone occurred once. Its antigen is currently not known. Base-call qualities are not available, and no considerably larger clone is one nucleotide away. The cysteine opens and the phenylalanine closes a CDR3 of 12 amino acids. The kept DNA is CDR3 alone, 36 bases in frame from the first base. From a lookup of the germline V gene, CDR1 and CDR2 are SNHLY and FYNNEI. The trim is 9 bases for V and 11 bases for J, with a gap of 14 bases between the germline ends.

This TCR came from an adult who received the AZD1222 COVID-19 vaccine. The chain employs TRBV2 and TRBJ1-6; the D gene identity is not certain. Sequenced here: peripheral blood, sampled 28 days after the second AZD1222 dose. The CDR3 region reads CASRSGGAPLHF. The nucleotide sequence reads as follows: TGTGCCAGTCGTTCGGGTGGGGCACCCCTCCACTTT. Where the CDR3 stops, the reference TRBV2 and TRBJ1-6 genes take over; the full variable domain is EPEVTQTPSHQVTQMGQEVILRCVPISNHLYFYWYRQILGQKVEFLVSFYNNEISEKSEIFDDQFSVERPDGSNFTLKIRSTKLEDSAMYFCASRSGGAPLHFGNGTRLTVT.